This T cell receptor (beta chain) was captured by sequencing in a study of blood T cell repertoires in COVID-19 (dated by TCRdb to 2020 to 2021). In terms of the full investigation: Collaborator samples came from the United States, Italy and Spain and covered acute and convalescent phases of COVID-19. The prospective study material was composed of cDNA or gDNA derived from T cells, B-cell-depleted T cells, or PBMCs. Deeply sampled blood TCRbeta repertoires from subjects exposed to, actively infected with, or recovered from COVID-19 were included in the dataset. The repertoires were released in a freely available public database meant as a resource for research on the immune response to SARS-CoV-2. Samples were obtained from the ongoing ImmuneRACE study (first 160 participants) and from some 1,300 subjects provided by 6 global collaborators. A de-identified subject ID, COVID-19 status, age in years and sex were almost always included in the sample metadata. HLA class I and class II types, where available, came from metadata supplied by the sample provider rather than from assay-based typing. Points the paper makes about the study in general: How much clinical and demographic metadata was included differed by source and by participant, and the metadata was provided uncurated.

The CDR3 runs 15 residues from the cysteine to the phenylalanine. Only the CDR3 part of the read is kept: 45 bases, read in frame from the first base. The CDR1 and CDR2 encoded by the germline V gene (reference sequence) are SGHKS and YYEKEE. The trim is 4 bases for V and 4 bases for J, with a gap of 17 bases between the germline ends. Details on this clone: The antigen it binds to is not known. Nothing much larger sits one base from this clone, and base qualities are not available.

TCRbeta CDR3 regions were amplified from genomic DNA using the immunoSEQ Assay, a bias-controlled multiplex PCR. As for how the authors treated the data: Within the assay, amplification of reference gene primers was used to estimate how many nucleated cells each sample contained. To quantify the absolute abundance of each unique TCRbeta CDR3 rearrangement, sequence reads were collapsed and filtered. For each sample, productive Simpson clonality was calculated by taking the square root of Simpson's diversity index across productive rearrangements. TCRdb took this table from immuneACCESS and kept in-frame rearrangements with V and J called. Such tables lack part of the clones; where checked against another copy, unresolved V genes explain under half of the gap, and the rest is unexplained. D and trimming come from the DNA, and the V and J calls and clone size come from that table. This sample holds 50,000 to 75,000 clones; 70% to 80% were observed only once. The top ten constitute about a fifth of the sample.

Whole blood was collected in K2EDTA tubes by collaborating institutions according to the institutions' own protocols. For TCRbeta analysis, collaborators shipped samples in one of three forms: frozen whole blood, isolated PBMCs, or DNA extracted from either of those sample types. The source is an older man with active or convalescent COVID-19. Rearrangement joined TRBV5-5 to TRBJ1-2; D gene: possibly TRBD1, on 5 matching bases. The material sequenced was peripheral blood. The DNA sequence reads TGTGCCAGCAGCCCCCTAGGGACTAATCCCTATGGCTACACCTTC. This gives the protein CASSPLGTNPYGYTF. With the rest looked up from the reference TRBV5-5 and TRBJ1-2 genes rather than sequenced, the full variable domain is DAGVTQSPTHLIKTRGQQVTLRCSPISGHKSVSWYQQVLGQGPQFIFQYYEKEERGRGNFPDRFSARQFPNYSSELNVNALLLGDSALYLCASSPLGTNPYGYTFGSGTRLTVV.